This entry concerns a single TCR beta chain. Its antigen remains unknown. This entry is derived from a study of T-cell memory formation after mild COVID-19. Study conclusions and caveats: CD4+ contracting clones were found mainly in CM and EM, and CD8+ ones in EMRA.

This CDR3 contains 16 residues. V shed 4 bases, J shed 6 bases, and the junction held 7 bases outside the gene matches. The germline CDR1 and CDR2 sequences are MNHNS and SASEGT. A single record per CDR3 protein comes from TCRdb applying MiXCR to the 5' RACE reads. This table has 550,000 to 600,000 distinct CDR3 sequences, less than 25% appearing once. The sample taken for sequencing was PBMCs or a T cell subset sorted from them (not recorded which). This clonotype was obtained from an adult woman who had mild COVID-19 (a few samples of this study predate the infection). Cell type and time point are not known. This rearrangement joins TRBV6-1 to TRBJ2-2; 11 nucleotides line up with TRBD1. CDR3 DNA sequence: TGTGCCAGCAGTGCGAGGACAGGGGGCGTCCCCGGGGAGCTGTTTTTT. This translates into CASSARTGGVPGELFF.